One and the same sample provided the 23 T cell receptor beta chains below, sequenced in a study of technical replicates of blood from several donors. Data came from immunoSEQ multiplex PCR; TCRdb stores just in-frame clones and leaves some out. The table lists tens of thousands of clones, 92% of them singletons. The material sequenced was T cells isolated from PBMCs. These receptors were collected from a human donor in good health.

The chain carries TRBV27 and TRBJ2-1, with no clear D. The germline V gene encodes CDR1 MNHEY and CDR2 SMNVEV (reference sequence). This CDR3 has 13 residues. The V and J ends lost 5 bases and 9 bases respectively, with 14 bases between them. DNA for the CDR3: TGTGCCAGCAGTCAACCAACTACTACTGAGCAGTTCTTC. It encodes CASSQPTTTEQFF.

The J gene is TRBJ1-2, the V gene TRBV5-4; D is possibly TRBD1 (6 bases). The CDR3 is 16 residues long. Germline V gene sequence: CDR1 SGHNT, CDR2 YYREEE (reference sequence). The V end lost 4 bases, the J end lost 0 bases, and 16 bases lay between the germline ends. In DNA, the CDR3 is TGTGCCAGCAGCCAAGGTTGGGGGCTAGCTAACTATGGCTACACCTTC. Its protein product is CASSQGWGLANYGYTF.

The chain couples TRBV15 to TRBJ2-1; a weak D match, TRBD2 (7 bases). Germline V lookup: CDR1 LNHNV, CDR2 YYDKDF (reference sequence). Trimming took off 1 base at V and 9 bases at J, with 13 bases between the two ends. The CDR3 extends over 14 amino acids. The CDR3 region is CATSRAGGYVEQFF. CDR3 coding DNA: TGTGCCACCAGCAGAGCGGGGGGCTATGTTGAGCAGTTCTTC.

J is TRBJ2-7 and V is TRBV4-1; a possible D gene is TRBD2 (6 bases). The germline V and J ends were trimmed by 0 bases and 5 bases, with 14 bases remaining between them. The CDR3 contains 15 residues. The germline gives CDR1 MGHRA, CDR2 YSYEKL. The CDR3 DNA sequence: TGCGCCAGCAGCCAAGAGGCGGGACGTACCCACGAGCAGTACTTC. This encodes CASSQEAGRTHEQYF.

CDR3 nucleotides: TGTGCCAGCAGTGAGGGAGTTCGGAGTCAGCCCCAGCATTTT. Amino acid sequence: CASSEGVRSQPQHF. This chain links TRBV6-1 with TRBJ1-5; D is uncertain. CDR1 and CDR2 from the germline V gene are MNHNS and SASEGT. The CDR3 spans 14 residues. Trimming cost V 3 bases and J 6 bases, with 12 bases left between them.

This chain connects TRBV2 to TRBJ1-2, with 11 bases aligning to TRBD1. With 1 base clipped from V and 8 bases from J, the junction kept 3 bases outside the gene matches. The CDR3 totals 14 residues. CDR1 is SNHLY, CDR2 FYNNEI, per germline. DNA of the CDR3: TGTGCCAGCAGTGAAGGGACAGGGGGCTTGGGCTACACCTTC. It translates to CASSEGTGGLGYTF.

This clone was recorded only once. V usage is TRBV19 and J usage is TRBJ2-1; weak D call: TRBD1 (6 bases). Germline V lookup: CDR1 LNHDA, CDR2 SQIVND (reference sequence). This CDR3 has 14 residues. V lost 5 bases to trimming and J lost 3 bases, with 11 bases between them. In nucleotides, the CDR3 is TGTGCCAGTAGTTGGTTAGGGGGCTACAATGAGCAGTTCTTC. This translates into CASSWLGGYNEQFF.

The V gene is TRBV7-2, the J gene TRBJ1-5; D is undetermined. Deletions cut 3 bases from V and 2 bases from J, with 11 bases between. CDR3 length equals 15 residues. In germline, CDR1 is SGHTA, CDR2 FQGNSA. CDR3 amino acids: CASSFLVVGNQPQHF. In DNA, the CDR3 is TGTGCCAGCAGCTTCCTGGTTGTAGGCAATCAGCCCCAGCATTTT.

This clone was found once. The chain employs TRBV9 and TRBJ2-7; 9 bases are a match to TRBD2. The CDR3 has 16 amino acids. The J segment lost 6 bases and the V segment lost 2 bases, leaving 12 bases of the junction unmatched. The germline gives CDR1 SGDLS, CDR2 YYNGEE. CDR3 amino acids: CASSVALSGGLREQYF. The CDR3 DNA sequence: TGTGCCAGCAGCGTCGCCCTCAGCGGGGGGCTCCGCGAGCAGTACTTC. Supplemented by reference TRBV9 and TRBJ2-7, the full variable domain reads DSGVTQTPKHLITATGQRVTLRCSPRSGDLSVYWYQQSLDQGLQFLIQYYNGEERAKGNILERFSAQQFPDLHSELNLSSLELGDSALYFCASSVALSGGLREQYFGPGTRLTVT.

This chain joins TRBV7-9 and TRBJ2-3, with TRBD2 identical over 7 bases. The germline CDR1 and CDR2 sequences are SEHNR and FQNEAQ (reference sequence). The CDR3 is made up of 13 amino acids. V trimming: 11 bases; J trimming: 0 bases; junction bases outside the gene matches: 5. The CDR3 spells CAGWGGSTDTQYF. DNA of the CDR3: TGTGCCGGATGGGGGGGGAGCACAGATACGCAGTATTTT. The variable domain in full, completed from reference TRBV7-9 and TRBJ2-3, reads DTGVSQNPRHKITKRGQNVTFRCDPISEHNRLYWYRQTLGQGPEFLTYFQNEAQLEKSRLLSDRFSAERPKGSFSTLEIQRTEQGDSAMYLCAGWGGSTDTQYFGPGTRLTVL.

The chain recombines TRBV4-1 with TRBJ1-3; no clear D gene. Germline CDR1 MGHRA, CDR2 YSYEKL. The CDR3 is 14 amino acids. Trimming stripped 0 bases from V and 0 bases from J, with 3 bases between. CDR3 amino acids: CASSQEASGNTIYF. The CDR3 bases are TGCGCCAGCAGCCAAGAGGCCTCTGGAAACACCATATATTTT.

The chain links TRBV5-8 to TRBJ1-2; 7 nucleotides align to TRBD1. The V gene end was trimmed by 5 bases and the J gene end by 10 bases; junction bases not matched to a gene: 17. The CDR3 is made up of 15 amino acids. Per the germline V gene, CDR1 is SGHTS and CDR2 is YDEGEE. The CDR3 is CASSSPGTVRAPYTF. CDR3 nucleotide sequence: TGTGCCAGCAGTAGCCCTGGGACAGTCCGAGCACCCTACACCTTC.

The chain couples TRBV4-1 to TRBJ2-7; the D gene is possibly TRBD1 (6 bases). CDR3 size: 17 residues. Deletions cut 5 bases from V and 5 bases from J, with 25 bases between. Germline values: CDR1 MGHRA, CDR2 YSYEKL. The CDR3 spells CASSSNWANRAGDEQYF. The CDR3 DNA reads TGCGCCAGCAGCTCGAATTGGGCTAACAGGGCTGGGGACGAGCAGTACTTC.

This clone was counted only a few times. Here the CDR3 DNA reads TGTGCCAGCAGGCGACTACAGGGAACGGAGGAGCTGTTTTTT. As protein: CASRRLQGTEELFF. The V gene is TRBV6-1, the J gene TRBJ2-2, with a tentative D call TRBD1 (6 bases). V was pared by 6 bases and J by 10 bases, with 18 bases between. The germline gives CDR1 MNHNS, CDR2 SASEGT. This CDR3 spans 14 amino acids.

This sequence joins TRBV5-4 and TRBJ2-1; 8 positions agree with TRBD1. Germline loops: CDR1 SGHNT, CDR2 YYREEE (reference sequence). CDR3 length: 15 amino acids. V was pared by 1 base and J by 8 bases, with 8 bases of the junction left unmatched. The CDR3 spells CASSLTGGTQYEQFF. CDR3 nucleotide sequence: TGTGCCAGCAGCTTGACAGGGGGTACACAATATGAGCAGTTCTTC.

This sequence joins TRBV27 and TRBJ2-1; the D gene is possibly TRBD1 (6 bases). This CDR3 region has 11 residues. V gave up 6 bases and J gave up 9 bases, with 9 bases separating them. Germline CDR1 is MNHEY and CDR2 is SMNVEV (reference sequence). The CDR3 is CASRQGFEQFF. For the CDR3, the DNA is TGTGCCAGCAGGCAGGGGTTTGAGCAGTTCTTC.

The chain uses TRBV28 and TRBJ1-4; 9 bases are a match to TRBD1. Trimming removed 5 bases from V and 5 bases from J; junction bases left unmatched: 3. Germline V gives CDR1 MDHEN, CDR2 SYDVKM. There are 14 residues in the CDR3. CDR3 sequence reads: CASSGTGYNEKLFF. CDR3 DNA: TGTGCCAGCAGTGGGACAGGGTACAATGAAAAACTGTTTTTT.

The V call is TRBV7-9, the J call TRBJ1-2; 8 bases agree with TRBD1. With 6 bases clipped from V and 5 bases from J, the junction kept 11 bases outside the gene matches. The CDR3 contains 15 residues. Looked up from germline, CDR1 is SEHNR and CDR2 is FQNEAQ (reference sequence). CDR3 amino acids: CASRHQGAIGYGYTF. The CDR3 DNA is TGTGCCAGCAGACACCAGGGGGCTATAGGGTATGGCTACACCTTC.

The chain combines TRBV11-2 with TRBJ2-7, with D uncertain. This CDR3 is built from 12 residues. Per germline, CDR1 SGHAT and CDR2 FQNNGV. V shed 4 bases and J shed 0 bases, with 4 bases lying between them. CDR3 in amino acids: CASSSLSYEQYF. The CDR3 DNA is TGTGCCAGCAGCTCCCTCTCCTACGAGCAGTACTTC.

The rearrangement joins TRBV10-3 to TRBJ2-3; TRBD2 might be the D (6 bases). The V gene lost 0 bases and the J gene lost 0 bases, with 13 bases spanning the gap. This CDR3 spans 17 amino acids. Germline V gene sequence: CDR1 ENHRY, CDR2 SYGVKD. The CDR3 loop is CAISESTGLSSTDTQYF. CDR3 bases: TGTGCCATCAGTGAGTCAACGGGACTGTCTAGCACAGATACGCAGTATTTT.

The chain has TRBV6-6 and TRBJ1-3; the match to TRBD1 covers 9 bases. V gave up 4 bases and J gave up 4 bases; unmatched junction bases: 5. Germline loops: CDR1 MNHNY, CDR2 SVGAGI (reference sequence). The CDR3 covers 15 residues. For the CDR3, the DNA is TGTGCCAGCAGTTTACATGGGACAGGGGGAAACACCATATATTTT. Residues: CASSLHGTGGNTIYF.

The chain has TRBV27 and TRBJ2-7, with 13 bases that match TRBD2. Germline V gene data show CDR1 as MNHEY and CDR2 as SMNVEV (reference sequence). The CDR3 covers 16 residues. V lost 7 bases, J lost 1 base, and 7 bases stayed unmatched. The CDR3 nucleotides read TGTGCCAGCACAACTAGCGGGAGGGCCCGATCCTACGAGCAGTACTTC. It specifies CASTTSGRARSYEQYF.

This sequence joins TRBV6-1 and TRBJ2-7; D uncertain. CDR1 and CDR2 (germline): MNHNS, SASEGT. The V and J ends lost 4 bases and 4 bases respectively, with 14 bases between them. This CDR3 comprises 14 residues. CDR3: CASSVGLDGYEQYF. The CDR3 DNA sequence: TGTGCCAGCAGTGTAGGTCTAGATGGGTACGAGCAGTACTTC.